This passage covers 19 T cell receptor beta chains from one sample sequenced in a study of T cells in Graves' hyperthyroidism and ophthalmopathy. TCR beta CDR3 regions were amplified from RNA. The primer set for the first-round RT-PCR of the TCR CDR3 was HTBI. TCRdb passed the multiplex PCR reads through MiXCR, listing each CDR3 protein once. The sample lists about 350,000 distinct CDR3 sequences, approximately 15% occurring once. The sequencing input was blood. The receptors come from a woman aged 25 to 39 with Graves' hyperthyroidism.

This chain links TRBV3-1 with TRBJ1-1; D possibly corresponds to TRBD1 (6 bases). The V end lost 1 base, the J end lost 11 bases, and 17 bases lay between the germline ends. Germline CDR1 is LGHDT and CDR2 is YNNKEL (reference sequence). The CDR3 covers 14 residues. CDR3 nucleotide sequence: TGTGCCAGCAGCCAAGGCCCAATACAGGGTGGGGCTTTCTTT. Residues: CASSQGPIQGGAFF. Full variable domain (rest looked up from reference TRBV3-1 and TRBJ1-1): DTAVSQTPKYLVTQMGNDKSIKCEQNLGHDTMYWYKQDSKKFLKIMFSYNNKELIINETVPNRFSPKSPDKAHLNLHINSLELGDSAVYFCASSQGPIQGGAFFGQGTRLTVV.

At least ten counts were recorded for this clonotype. This chain links TRBV30 with TRBJ1-2; TRBD1 aligns across 8 bases. V was pared by 0 bases and J by 2 bases, with 2 bases of the junction left unmatched. The CDR3 sequence is 14 residues long. Germline CDR1 and CDR2: GTSNPN and SVGIG (reference sequence). The CDR3 DNA reads TGTGCCTGGAGTGTAAGGACAGGGAACTATGGCTACACCTTC. This translates into CAWSVRTGNYGYTF. Filled out from reference TRBV30 and TRBJ1-2, the complete variable domain reads SQTIHQWPATLVQPVGSPLSLECTVEGTSNPNLYWYRQAAGRGLQLLFYSVGIGQISSEVPQNLSASRPQDRQFILSSKKLLLSDSGFYLCAWSVRTGNYGYTFGSGTRLTVV.

This clonotype was counted at least ten times. The rearrangement joins TRBV6-1 to TRBJ2-2; D perhaps matches TRBD2 (6 bases). The germline CDR1 and CDR2 sequences are MNHNS and SASEGT. V was pared by 2 bases and J by 7 bases, with 17 bases between. CDR3 length: 16 residues. CDR3 DNA sequence: TGTGCCAGCAGTGAACGGTCGGACCCCGGGGGCGGGGAGCTGTTTTTT. This translates into CASSERSDPGGGELFF.

This clonotype has ten or more counts. The rearrangement uses TRBV7-2 and TRBJ1-5; D gene unclear. With 2 bases removed from V and 3 bases from J, the gap between germline ends came to 2 bases. This CDR3 contains 12 residues. Germline assignment: CDR1 SGHTA and CDR2 FQGNSA. The CDR3 DNA sequence: TGTGCCAGCAGCTTACCCAATCAGCCCCAGCATTTT. It encodes CASSLPNQPQHF.

This clonotype was counted only a few times. The chain uses TRBV5-6 and TRBJ2-3; 7 bases match TRBD1. The CDR3 covers 16 residues. The germline V gene has CDR1 SGHDT and CDR2 YYEEEE. V dropped 4 bases and J dropped 3; count of bases not matched to a gene: 11. CDR3 nucleotides: TGTGCCAGCAGCCTAAACAGGGGCGTATCTACAGATACGCAGTATTTT. Amino acid sequence: CASSLNRGVSTDTQYF.

The chain uses TRBV7-9 and TRBJ2-1; D possibly corresponds to TRBD2 (6 bases). This CDR3 comprises 18 residues. Germline V gene data show CDR1 as SEHNR and CDR2 as FQNEAQ (reference sequence). With 2 bases removed from V and 5 bases from J, the gap between germline ends came to 22 bases. CDR3 bases: TGTGCCAGCAGCTTAATTGGGACTGCGGGTCGTCTGAACAATGAGCAGTTCTTC. Protein: CASSLIGTAGRLNNEQFF.

In its sample, this clonotype was seen many times. This sequence joins TRBV5-5 and TRBJ2-7; 9 bases are shared with TRBD1. CDR1 SGHKS and CDR2 YYEKEE come from the germline V gene (reference sequence). The CDR3 has 16 residues. V lost 4 bases, J lost 5 bases, and 13 bases stayed unmatched. The CDR3 DNA is TGTGCCAGCAGCCGAACCGTAGGGACAGGGAACCACGAGCAGTACTTC. Protein product: CASSRTVGTGNHEQYF.

CDR3 bases: TGTGCCAGCAGCTTAGCCGGGTCTTTTGGGCAGTACTTC. This translates into CASSLAGSFGQYF. The chain employs TRBV7-9 and TRBJ2-7; D gene unclear. The germline V and J ends were trimmed by 0 bases and 9 bases, with 12 bases remaining between them. CDR3 length: 13 residues. Germline lookup yields CDR1 SEHNR and CDR2 FQNEAQ (reference sequence).

The chain carries TRBV7-2 and TRBJ2-3, with D hard to call. The CDR3 length is 13 residues. Germline V gene sequence: CDR1 SGHTA, CDR2 FQGNSA. Trimming cost V 5 bases and J 2 bases, with 8 bases left between them. CDR3 nucleotides: TGTGCCAGCAGCCCCCAGCTCACAGATACGCAGTATTTT. Translated: CASSPQLTDTQYF.

This clonotype appeared many times. This rearrangement joins TRBV19 to TRBJ1-4, with D maybe TRBD1 (5 bases). V was trimmed by 2 bases and J by 2 bases, leaving 9 bases between them. Germline V CDR1 and CDR2: LNHDA, SQIVND (reference sequence). The CDR3 has 15 amino acids. The CDR3 sequence is CASSIFGTTNEKLFF. The CDR3, as DNA: TGTGCCAGTAGTATATTCGGGACTACTAATGAAAAACTGTTTTTT.

In this sample, this clonotype turned up many times. This chain connects TRBV28 to TRBJ1-5; D possibly corresponds to TRBD1 (5 bases). This CDR3 comprises 16 residues. V lost 4 bases to trimming and J lost 4 bases, with 17 bases between them. Germline V CDR1 and CDR2: MDHEN, SYDVKM. This CDR3 reads CASSSLRRTKNQPQHF. The CDR3 nucleotides read TGTGCCAGCAGTTCCCTAAGGCGGACAAAAAATCAGCCCCAGCATTTT.

This clonotype was counted between two and nine times. V usage is TRBV6-1 and J usage is TRBJ2-1, with 9 bases fitting TRBD2. The V and J ends lost 1 base and 8 bases, in that order; junction bases with no gene match: 12. The CDR3 has 17 residues. CDR1 MNHNS and CDR2 SASEGT come from the germline V gene. CDR3 residues: CASSEEGGSGSSDEQFF. Written as DNA, the CDR3 is TGTGCCAGCAGTGAAGAGGGGGGTAGCGGGAGTTCGGATGAGCAGTTCTTC.

In this sample, this clonotype turned up a few times. CDR3 sequence reads: CASSLESSGSGGETQYF. The CDR3 DNA follows: TGTGCCAGCAGCTTGGAATCTAGCGGGAGCGGAGGAGAGACCCAGTACTTC. V is TRBV5-6 and J is TRBJ2-5; TRBD2 aligns across 10 bases. The ends lost 0 bases at V and 4 bases at J; junction bases unmatched: 9. Looked up from germline, CDR1 is SGHDT and CDR2 is YYEEEE. The CDR3 loop spans 17 amino acids. The complete variable domain, with remaining parts taken from reference TRBV5-6 and TRBJ2-5, reads DAGVTQSPTHLIKTRGQQVTLRCSPKSGHDTVSWYQQALGQGPQFIFQYYEEEERQRGNFPDRFSGHQFPNYSSELNVNALLLGDSALYLCASSLESSGSGGETQYFGPGTRLLVL.

The genes are TRBV28 and TRBJ1-2; 9 bases map to TRBD1. The CDR3 is 13 residues long. V shed 6 bases, J shed 7 bases, and the junction held 6 bases outside the gene matches. Per germline, CDR1 MDHEN and CDR2 SYDVKM. CDR3 in DNA: TGTGCCAGCAGCTCTCTACAGGGGGCTGGCTACACCTTC. It encodes CASSSLQGAGYTF.

This clonotype was seen at least ten times. The CDR3 coding sequence is TGTGCCATCAGGACGGGGGAGAGCTACACCTTC. It encodes CAIRTGESYTF. The V call is TRBV2, the J call TRBJ1-2; D may be TRBD1 (5 bases). The V and J ends lost 10 bases and 9 bases respectively, with 15 bases between them. The CDR3 has 11 amino acids. CDR1 is SNHLY and CDR2 is FYNNEI in the germline V gene. Drawing the rest from reference TRBV2 and TRBJ1-2, the complete variable domain is EPEVTQTPSHQVTQMGQEVILRCVPISNHLYFYWYRQILGQKVEFLVSFYNNEISEKSEIFDDQFSVERPDGSNFTLKIRSTKLEDSAMYFCAIRTGESYTFGSGTRLTVV.

This clonotype was seen ten or more times. The chain uses TRBV27 and TRBJ1-6, with D perhaps matching TRBD1 (5 bases). The V end lost 5 bases, the J end lost 9 bases, and 17 bases lay between the germline ends. In germline, CDR1 is MNHEY, CDR2 SMNVEV (reference sequence). This CDR3 is 15 amino acids long. The CDR3 is CASSPPGRSSSPLHF. Here the CDR3 DNA reads TGTGCCAGCAGTCCCCCGGGACGGTCGTCTTCACCCCTCCACTTT.

The chain joins TRBV28 to TRBJ2-4, with D possibly being TRBD1 (5 bases). The CDR3 runs to 12 residues. CDR1 is MDHEN, CDR2 SYDVKM, per germline. Trimming took 4 bases from V and 9 from J, leaving 10 bases between them. This CDR3 is CASSYLRGIQYF. The CDR3 nucleotides are TGTGCCAGCAGTTATCTAAGGGGCATTCAGTACTTC.

This clonotype was detected many times. V and J are TRBV7-2 and TRBJ2-7, with TRBD2 as a possible D gene (6 bases). Germline-derived CDR1 and CDR2 are SGHTA and FQGNSA. This CDR3 region has 12 residues. Trimming took 5 bases from V and 3 from J, leaving 8 bases between them. The CDR3 nucleotides are TGTGCCAGCAGCCCCGGGGGCTACGAGCAGTACTTC. Protein sequence: CASSPGGYEQYF. The full variable domain, with the rest looked up from reference TRBV7-2 and TRBJ2-7, is GAGVSQSPSNKVTEKGKDVELRCDPISGHTALYWYRQSLGQGLEFLIYFQGNSAPDKSGLPSDRFSAERTGGSVSTLTIQRTQQEDSAVYLCASSPGGYEQYFGPGTRLTVT.

This clonotype has more than one count but fewer than ten. The V call is TRBV9, the J call TRBJ2-1; 10 bases are a match to TRBD2. This CDR3 contains 15 residues. Germline CDR1 SGDLS, CDR2 YYNGEE. Germline trimming cut 4 bases from V and 5 bases from J; bases unmatched to any gene: 6. This CDR3 reads CASSTTSGTNNEQFF. The DNA of the CDR3 is TGTGCCAGCAGCACAACTAGCGGGACAAACAATGAGCAGTTCTTC.